This TCR beta chain was obtained from a study of shared clonotypes between healthy human individuals. A note on this clone: Its matching antigen is unknown.

Original processing notes: Filtering differed, since immunoSEQ gave only junction sequences and no quality scores. Profiled with immunoSEQ multiplex PCR; TCRdb holds only in-frame clones, not every one. The DNA gave D and trimming, while V, J and clone size come from that table. The table lists some 490,000 clones, approximately 80% of them singletons, with around 11% in the top ten. The germline gives CDR1 ENHRY, CDR2 SYGVKD. The CDR3 runs 13 residues. V lost 10 bases and J lost 7; bases outside the gene matches: 5. The study's findings and limits: Read depth was anticipated to influence clonotype sharing among donors.

The chain combines TRBV10-3 with TRBJ2-1, with 12 bases lining up with TRBD2. Specimen: PBMCs. The TCR comes from a woman in her 40s in good health. Some clones in this sample may be carry-over from other donors' samples. CDR3 DNA sequence: TGTGCCACCGGACTAGCGGGGTGGAATGAGCAGTTCTTC. Translated: CATGLAGWNEQFF.